One sample yielded the 2 T cell receptor beta chains listed below, sequenced in a study of blood T cell repertoires in COVID-19. Generated by immunoSEQ multiplex PCR, the TCRdb table keeps only in-frame clones and is missing some. The table lists 250,000 to 300,000 clones, approximately 83% of them singletons. Sample: peripheral blood. These receptors were collected from a woman in her 70s with acute or convalescent COVID-19.

The V gene is TRBV18, the J gene TRBJ1-3, with TRBD1 identical over 9 bases. The CDR3 is 18 amino acids. Germline V lookup: CDR1 KGHSH, CDR2 LQKENI. V was clipped by 0 bases and J by 1 base; unmatched bases: 7. The CDR3 here is CASSPPTGTGRSGNTIYF. The CDR3 bases are TGTGCCAGCTCACCACCAACCGGGACAGGGCGATCTGGAAACACCATATATTTT.

This rearrangement joins TRBV14 to TRBJ2-5; TRBD2 aligns across 14 bases. The CDR3 loop spans 18 amino acids. CDR1 is SGHDN, CDR2 FVKESK, per germline. V shed 2 bases and J 1 base; nucleotides not matched to a gene: 6. The CDR3 reads CASSQLGLAGGFQETQYF. CDR3 in DNA: TGTGCCAGCAGCCAACTTGGACTAGCGGGGGGTTTCCAAGAGACCCAGTACTTC.